This record covers a single T cell receptor beta chain. This sample stems from a study of blood T cell repertoires in COVID-19. For the study at large: Sources were T cells, B-cell-depleted T cells, or PBMCs; the material itself was cDNA or gDNA.

The J segment lost 5 bases and the V segment lost 5 bases, leaving 3 bases of the junction unmatched. The CDR3 is made up of 13 amino acids. The protocol was immunoSEQ multiplex PCR, while the TCRdb copy is restricted to in-frame clones and leaves out a portion. Of about 39,000 clones in the sample, more than 70% were seen once. Material: peripheral blood. V usage is TRBV12-3 or TRBV12-4 and J usage is TRBJ1-5; 7 nucleotides line up with TRBD1. The sequence came from a man between 65 and 85 years old with acute or convalescent COVID-19. The chain's CDR3 is CASSLDRDQPQHF. The CDR3 DNA is TGTGCCAGCAGTCTAGACAGGGATCAGCCCCAGCATTTT.